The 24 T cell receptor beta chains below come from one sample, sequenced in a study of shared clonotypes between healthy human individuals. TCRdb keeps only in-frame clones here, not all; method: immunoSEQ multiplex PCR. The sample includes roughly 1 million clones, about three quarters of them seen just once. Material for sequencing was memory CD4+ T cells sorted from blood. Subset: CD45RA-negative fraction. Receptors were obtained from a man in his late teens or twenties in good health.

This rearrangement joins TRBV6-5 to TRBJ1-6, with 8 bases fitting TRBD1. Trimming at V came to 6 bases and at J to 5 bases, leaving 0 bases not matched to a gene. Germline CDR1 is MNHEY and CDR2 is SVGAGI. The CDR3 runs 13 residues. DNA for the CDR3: TGTGCCAGCAGGGACAGGGATAATTCACCCCTCCACTTT. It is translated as CASRDRDNSPLHF.

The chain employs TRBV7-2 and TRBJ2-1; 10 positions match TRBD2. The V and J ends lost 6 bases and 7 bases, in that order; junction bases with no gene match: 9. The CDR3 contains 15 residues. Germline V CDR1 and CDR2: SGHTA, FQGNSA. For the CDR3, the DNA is TGTGCCAGCAGTTCCAGCGGGGGGGCCTTAAATGAGCAGTTCTTC. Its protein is CASSSSGGALNEQFF.

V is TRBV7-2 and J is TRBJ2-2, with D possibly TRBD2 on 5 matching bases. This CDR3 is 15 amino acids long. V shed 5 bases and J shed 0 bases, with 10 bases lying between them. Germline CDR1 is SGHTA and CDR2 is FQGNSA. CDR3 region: CASSPGGSNTGELFF. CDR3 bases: TGTGCCAGCAGCCCCGGCGGGTCGAACACCGGGGAGCTGTTTTTT.

The CDR3 sequence is CASSSRLAGITRPFNEQFF. The CDR3 coding sequence is TGTGCCAGCAGCTCGAGACTCGCCGGGATCACAAGACCTTTCAATGAGCAGTTCTTC. The chain carries TRBV11-2 and TRBJ2-1, with D maybe TRBD2 (5 bases). The germline CDR1 and CDR2 sequences are SGHAT and FQNNGV. The CDR3 loop spans 19 amino acids. Trimming left V 4 bases short and J 6 bases short, with 28 bases between.

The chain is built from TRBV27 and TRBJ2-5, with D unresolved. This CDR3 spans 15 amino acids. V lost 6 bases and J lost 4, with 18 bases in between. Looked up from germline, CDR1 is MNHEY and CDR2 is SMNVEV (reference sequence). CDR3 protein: CASSPDGVRRETQYF. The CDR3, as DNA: TGTGCCAGCAGCCCGGACGGAGTAAGGAGAGAGACCCAGTACTTC.

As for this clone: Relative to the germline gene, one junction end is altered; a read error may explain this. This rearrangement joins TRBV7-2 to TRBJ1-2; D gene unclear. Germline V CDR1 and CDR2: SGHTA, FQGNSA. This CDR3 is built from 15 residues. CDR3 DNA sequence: TGCGCCAGCAGCCAAGGGCCAGCTACTAACTATGGCTACACCTTC. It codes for CASSQGPATNYGYTF.

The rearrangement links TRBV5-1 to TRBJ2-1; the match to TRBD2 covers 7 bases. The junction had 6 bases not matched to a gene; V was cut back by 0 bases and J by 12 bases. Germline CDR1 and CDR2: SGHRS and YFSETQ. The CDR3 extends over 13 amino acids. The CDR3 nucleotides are TGCGCCAGCAGCTTGGTTCTAGCGGACGCGCAGTTCTTC. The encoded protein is CASSLVLADAQFF.

CDR3 coding DNA: TGTGCCAGCATGAGGGGGGGAGATAACTATGGCTACACCTTC. It codes for CASMRGGDNYGYTF. The chain couples TRBV6-6 to TRBJ1-2; D might be TRBD1 (6 bases). V was pared by 7 bases and J by 1 base, with 13 bases between. CDR3 length: 14 amino acids. CDR1 and CDR2 (germline): MNHNY, SVGAGI (reference sequence).

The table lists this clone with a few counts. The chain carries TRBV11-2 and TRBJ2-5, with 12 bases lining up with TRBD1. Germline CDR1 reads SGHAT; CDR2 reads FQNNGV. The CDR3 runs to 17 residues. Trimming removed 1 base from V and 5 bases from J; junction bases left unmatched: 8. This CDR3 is CASSLGAGQGASETQYF. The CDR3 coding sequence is TGTGCCAGCAGCTTAGGGGCGGGACAGGGGGCGAGTGAGACCCAGTACTTC.

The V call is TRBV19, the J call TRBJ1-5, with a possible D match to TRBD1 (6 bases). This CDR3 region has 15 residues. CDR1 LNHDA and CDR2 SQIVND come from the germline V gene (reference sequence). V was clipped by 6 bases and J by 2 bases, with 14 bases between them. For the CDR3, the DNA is TGTGCCAGTAGGAGGGGGGCGGGGGGCAATCAGCCCCAGCATTTT. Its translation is CASRRGAGGNQPQHF.

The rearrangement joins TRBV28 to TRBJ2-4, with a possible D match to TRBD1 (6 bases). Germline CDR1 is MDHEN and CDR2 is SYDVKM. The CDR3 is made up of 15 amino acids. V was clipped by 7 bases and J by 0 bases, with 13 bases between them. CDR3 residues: CASTSAGEAKNIQYF. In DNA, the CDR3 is TGTGCCAGCACCTCAGCAGGGGAAGCCAAAAACATTCAGTACTTC.

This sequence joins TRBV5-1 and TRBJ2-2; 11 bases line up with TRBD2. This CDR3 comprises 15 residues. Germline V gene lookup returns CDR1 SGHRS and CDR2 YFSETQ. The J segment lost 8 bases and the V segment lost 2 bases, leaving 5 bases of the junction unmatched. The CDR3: CASSLLAGDLGELFF. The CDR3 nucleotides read TGCGCCAGCAGCTTACTAGCGGGGGACCTAGGGGAGCTGTTTTTT.

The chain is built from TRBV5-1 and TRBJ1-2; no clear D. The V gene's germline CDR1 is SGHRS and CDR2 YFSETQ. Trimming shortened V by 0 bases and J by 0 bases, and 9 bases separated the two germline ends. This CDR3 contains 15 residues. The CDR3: CASSLEGKANYGYTF. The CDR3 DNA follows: TGCGCCAGCAGCTTGGAGGGAAAAGCTAACTATGGCTACACCTTC.

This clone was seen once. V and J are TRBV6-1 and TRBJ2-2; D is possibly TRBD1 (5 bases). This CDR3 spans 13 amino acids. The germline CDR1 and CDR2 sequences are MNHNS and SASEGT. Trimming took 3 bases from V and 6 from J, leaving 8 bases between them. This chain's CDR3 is CASSEWGPGELFF. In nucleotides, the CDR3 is TGTGCCAGCAGTGAGTGGGGCCCCGGGGAGCTGTTTTTT.

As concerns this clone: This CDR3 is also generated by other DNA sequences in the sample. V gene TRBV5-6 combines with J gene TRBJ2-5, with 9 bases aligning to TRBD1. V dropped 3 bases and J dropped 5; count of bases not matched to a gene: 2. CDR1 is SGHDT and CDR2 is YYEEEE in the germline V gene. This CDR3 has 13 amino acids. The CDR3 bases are TGTGCCAGCAGCTCCGGGACAGGGGAGACCCAGTACTTC. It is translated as CASSSGTGETQYF.

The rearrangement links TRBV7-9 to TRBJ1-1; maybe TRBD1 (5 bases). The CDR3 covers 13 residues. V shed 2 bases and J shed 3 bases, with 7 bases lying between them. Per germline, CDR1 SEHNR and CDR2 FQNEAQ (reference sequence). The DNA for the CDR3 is TGTGCCAGCAGCTTAATGGGGGACACTGAAGCTTTCTTT. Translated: CASSLMGDTEAFF.

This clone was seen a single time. The DNA of the CDR3 is TGTGCCAGCAGCGTCGGGTCAGCGGCCTACAATGAGCAGTTCTTC. It translates to CASSVGSAAYNEQFF. V and J are TRBV5-8 and TRBJ2-1; possible D gene TRBD2, 5 bases. The V gene's germline CDR1 is SGHTS and CDR2 YDEGEE. The CDR3 is made up of 15 amino acids. V was shortened by 4 bases and J by 2 bases, with 13 bases between the two germline ends.

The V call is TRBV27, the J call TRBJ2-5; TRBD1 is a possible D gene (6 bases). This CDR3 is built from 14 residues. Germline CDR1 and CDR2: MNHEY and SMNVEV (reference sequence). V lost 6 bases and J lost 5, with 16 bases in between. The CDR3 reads CASRPRGGGETQYF. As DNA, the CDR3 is TGTGCCAGCAGACCCCGTGGGGGCGGGGAGACCCAGTACTTC.

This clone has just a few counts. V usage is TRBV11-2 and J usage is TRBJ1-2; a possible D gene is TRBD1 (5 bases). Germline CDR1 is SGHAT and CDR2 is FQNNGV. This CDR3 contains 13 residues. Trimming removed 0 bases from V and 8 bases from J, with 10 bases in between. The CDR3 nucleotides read TGTGCCAGCAGCTTAGAGAACGGGGGAGGCTACACCTTC. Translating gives CASSLENGGGYTF.

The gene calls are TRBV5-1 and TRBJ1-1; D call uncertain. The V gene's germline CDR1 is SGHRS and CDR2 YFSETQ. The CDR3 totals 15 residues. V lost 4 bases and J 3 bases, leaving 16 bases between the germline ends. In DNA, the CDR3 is TGCGCCAGCAGCCCCCGGGGAGGGTCGGACACTGAAGCTTTCTTT. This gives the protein CASSPRGGSDTEAFF.

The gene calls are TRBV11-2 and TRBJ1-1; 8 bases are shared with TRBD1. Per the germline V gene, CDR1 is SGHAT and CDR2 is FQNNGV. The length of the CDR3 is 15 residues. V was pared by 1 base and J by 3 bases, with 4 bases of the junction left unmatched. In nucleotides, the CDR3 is TGTGCCAGCAGCTTAGCTACAGGGGGGTACACTGAAGCTTTCTTT. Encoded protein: CASSLATGGYTEAFF.

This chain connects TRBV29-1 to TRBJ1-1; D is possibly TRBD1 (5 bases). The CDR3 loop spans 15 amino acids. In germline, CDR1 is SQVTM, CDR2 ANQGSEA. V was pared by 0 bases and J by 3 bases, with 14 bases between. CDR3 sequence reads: CSVEDRFRAHTEAFF. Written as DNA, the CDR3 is TGCAGCGTTGAAGATCGGTTCAGGGCTCACACTGAAGCTTTCTTT.

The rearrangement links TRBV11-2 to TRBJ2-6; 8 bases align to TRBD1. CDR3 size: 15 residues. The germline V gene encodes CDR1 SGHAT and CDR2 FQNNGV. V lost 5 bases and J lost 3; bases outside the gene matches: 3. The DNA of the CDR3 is TGTGCCAGCAGCGCGGACAGGGTTGGGGCCAACGTCCTGACTTTC. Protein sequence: CASSADRVGANVLTF.

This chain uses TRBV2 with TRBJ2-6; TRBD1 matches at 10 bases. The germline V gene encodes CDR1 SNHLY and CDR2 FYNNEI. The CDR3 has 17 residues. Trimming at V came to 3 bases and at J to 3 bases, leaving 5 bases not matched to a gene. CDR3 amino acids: CASSDRQGALGANVLTF. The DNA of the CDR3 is TGTGCCAGCAGTGACCGACAGGGGGCGCTTGGGGCCAACGTCCTGACTTTC.